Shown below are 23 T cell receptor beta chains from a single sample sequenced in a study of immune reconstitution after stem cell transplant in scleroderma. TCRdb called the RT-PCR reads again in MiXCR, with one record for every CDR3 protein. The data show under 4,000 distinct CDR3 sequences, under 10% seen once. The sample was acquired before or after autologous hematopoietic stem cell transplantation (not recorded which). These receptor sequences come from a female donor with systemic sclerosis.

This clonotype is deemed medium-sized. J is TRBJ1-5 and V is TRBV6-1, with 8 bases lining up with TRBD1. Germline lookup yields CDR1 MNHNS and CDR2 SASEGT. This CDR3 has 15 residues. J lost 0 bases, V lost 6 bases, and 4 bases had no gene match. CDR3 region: CASRTGAHSNQPQHF. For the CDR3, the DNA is TGTGCCAGCAGGACAGGGGCCCATAGCAATCAGCCCCAGCATTTT.

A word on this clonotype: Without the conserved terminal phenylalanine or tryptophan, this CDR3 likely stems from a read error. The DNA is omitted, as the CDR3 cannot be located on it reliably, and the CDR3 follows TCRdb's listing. The CDR3 sequence is CSARGRDRISYEQCY. This chain joins TRBV20-1 and TRBJ2-7; the listed D gene, TRBD1, was not tested against the DNA. Inclusive of both ends, the CDR3 amounts to 15 amino acids. Germline V gene sequence: CDR1 DFQATT, CDR2 SNEGSKA (reference sequence).

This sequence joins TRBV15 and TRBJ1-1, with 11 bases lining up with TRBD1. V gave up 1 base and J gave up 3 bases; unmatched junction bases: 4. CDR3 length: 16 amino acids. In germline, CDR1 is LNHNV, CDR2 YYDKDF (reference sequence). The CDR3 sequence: CATSRGTGGAYTEAFF. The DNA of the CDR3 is TGTGCCACCAGCAGAGGGACAGGGGGCGCGTACACTGAAGCTTTCTTT.

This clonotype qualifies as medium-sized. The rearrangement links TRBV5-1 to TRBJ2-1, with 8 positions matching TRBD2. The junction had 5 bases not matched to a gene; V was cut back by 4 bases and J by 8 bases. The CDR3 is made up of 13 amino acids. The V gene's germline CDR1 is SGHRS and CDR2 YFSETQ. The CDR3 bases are TGCGCCAGCAGCAACGGACTAGCCGATGAGCAGTTCTTC. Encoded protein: CASSNGLADEQFF.

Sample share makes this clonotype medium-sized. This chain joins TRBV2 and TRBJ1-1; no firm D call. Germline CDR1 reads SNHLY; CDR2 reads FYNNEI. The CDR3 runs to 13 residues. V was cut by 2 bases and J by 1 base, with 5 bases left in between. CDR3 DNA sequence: TGTGCCAGCAGTGAACAAGGGAACACTGAAGCTTTCTTT. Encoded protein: CASSEQGNTEAFF.

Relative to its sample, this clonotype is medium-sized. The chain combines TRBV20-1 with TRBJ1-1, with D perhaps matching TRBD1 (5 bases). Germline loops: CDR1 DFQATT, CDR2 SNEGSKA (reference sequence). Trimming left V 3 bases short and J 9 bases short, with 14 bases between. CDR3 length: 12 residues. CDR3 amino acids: CSARTQGPQAFF. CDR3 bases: TGCAGTGCTAGGACCCAGGGCCCCCAAGCTTTCTTT.

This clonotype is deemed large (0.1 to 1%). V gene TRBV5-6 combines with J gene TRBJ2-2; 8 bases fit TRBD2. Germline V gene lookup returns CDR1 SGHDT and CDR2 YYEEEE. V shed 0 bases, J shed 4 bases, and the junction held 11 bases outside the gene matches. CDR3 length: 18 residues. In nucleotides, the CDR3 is TGTGCCAGCAGCTTGGATCTCGGAGCGGGGGCCCCCACCGGGGAGCTGTTTTTT. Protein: CASSLDLGAGAPTGELFF.

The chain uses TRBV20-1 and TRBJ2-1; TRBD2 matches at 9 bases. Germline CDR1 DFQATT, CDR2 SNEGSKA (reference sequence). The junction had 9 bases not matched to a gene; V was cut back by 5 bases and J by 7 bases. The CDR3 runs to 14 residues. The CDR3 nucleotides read TGCAGTGCTGGGAGAAGCGGGGGGATTAATGAGCAGTTCTTC. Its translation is CSAGRSGGINEQFF.

The CDR3 DNA reads TGTGCCAGCAGCTCTACGGGACAGGGGGACGAGCAGTACTTC. Encoded protein: CASSSTGQGDEQYF. V and J are TRBV7-9 and TRBJ2-7, with 11 bases lining up with TRBD1. Germline-derived CDR1 and CDR2 are SEHNR and FQNEAQ (reference sequence). The V gene end was trimmed by 4 bases and the J gene end by 5 bases; junction bases not matched to a gene: 4. The CDR3 sequence is 14 residues long.

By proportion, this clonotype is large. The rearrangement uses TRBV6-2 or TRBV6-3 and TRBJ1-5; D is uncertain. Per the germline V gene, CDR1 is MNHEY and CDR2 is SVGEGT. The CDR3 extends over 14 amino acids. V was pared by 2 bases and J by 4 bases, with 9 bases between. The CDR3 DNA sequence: TGTGCCAGCAGTTACAGGGTACGGAATCAGCCCCAGCATTTT. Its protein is CASSYRVRNQPQHF.

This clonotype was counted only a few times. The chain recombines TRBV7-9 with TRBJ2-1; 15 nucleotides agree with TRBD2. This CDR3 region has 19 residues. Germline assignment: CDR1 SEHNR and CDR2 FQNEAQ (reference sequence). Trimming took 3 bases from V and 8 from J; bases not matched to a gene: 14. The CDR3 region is CASSFPPGLAGGYPHEQFF. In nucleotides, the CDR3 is TGTGCCAGCAGCTTCCCACCGGGACTAGCGGGGGGTTATCCCCATGAGCAGTTCTTC.

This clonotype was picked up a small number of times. The CDR3 loop is CASSLLGTGPNTGELFF. The CDR3 DNA reads TGTGCCAGCAGCCTCTTGGGGACAGGGCCGAACACCGGGGAGCTGTTTTTT. The chain is built from TRBV28 and TRBJ2-2, with 9 bases that match TRBD1. The germline gives CDR1 MDHEN, CDR2 SYDVKM. The CDR3 consists of 17 residues. Trimming removed 6 bases from V and 0 bases from J; junction bases left unmatched: 8.

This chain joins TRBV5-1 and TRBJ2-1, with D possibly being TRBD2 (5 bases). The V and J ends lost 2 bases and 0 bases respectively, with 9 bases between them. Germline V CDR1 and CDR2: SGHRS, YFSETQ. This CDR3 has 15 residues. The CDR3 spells CASSLATSSYNEQFF. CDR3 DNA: TGCGCCAGCAGCTTAGCCACTAGCTCCTACAATGAGCAGTTCTTC.

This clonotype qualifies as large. The CDR3 is CSASWFSRDTQYF. CDR3 bases: TGCAGTGCTAGTTGGTTCTCTCGAGATACGCAGTATTTT. The gene calls are TRBV20-1 and TRBJ2-3; D not certain. The CDR3 is made up of 13 amino acids. Germline lookup yields CDR1 DFQATT and CDR2 SNEGSKA (reference sequence). V was clipped by 3 bases and J by 5 bases, with 12 bases between them.

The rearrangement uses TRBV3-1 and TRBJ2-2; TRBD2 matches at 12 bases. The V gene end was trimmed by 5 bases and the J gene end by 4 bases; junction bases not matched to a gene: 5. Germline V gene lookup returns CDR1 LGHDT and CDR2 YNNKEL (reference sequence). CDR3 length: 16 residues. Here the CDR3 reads CASSSSGGAFTGELFF. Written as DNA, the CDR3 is TGTGCCAGCAGCTCTAGCGGGGGGGCTTTCACCGGGGAGCTGTTTTTT.

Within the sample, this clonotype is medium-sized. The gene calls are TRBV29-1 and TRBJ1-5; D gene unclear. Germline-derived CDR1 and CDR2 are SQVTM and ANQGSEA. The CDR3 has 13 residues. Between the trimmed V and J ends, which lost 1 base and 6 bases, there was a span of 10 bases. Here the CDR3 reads CSVEVGLGQPQHF. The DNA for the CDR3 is TGCAGCGTTGAAGTGGGCCTCGGTCAGCCCCAGCATTTT.

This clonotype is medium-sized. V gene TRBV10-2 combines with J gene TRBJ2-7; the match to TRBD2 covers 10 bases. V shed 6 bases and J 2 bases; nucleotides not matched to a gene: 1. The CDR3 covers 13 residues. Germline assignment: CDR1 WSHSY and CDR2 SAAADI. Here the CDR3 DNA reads TGCGCCAGCAGAGCGGGGGGGACCTACGAGCAGTACTTC. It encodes CASRAGGTYEQYF.

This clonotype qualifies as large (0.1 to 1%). The DNA for the CDR3 is TGCAGTGCTAGACCCCCGATGGCAGGGGCGACGTATGGCTACACCTTC. Translated, it gives CSARPPMAGATYGYTF. The J gene is TRBJ1-2, the V gene TRBV20-1, with a possible D match to TRBD1 (6 bases). Trimming took 2 bases from V and 5 from J, leaving 21 bases between them. Germline assignment: CDR1 DFQATT and CDR2 SNEGSKA (reference sequence). The CDR3 has 16 amino acids.

CDR3 amino acids: CSVGGYYNEQFF. For the CDR3, the DNA is TGCAGTGTTGGGGGATACTACAATGAGCAGTTCTTC. The gene calls are TRBV20-1 and TRBJ2-1; TRBD1 or TRBD2 may be the D gene (5 bases each). The CDR3 sequence is 12 residues long. The V gene lost 7 bases and the J gene lost 3 bases, with 10 bases spanning the gap. Germline V gene lookup returns CDR1 DFQATT and CDR2 SNEGSKA (reference sequence).

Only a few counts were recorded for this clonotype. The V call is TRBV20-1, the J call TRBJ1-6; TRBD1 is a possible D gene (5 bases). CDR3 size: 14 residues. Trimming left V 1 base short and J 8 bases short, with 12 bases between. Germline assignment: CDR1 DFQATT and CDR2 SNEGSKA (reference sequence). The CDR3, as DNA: TGCAGTGCTAGAGTGGGCCGGGGGGATTCACCCCTCCACTTT. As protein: CSARVGRGDSPLHF.

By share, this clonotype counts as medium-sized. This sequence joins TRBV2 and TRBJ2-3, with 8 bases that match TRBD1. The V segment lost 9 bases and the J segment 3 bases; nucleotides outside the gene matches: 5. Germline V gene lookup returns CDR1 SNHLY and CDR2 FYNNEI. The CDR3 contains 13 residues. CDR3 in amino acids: CARGQGLTDTQYF. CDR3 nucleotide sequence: TGTGCCAGAGGACAGGGTCTAACAGATACGCAGTATTTT.

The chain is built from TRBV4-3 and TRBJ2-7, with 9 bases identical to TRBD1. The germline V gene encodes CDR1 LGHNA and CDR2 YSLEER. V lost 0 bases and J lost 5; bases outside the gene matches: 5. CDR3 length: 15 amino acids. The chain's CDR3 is CASSQDRQGVDEQYF. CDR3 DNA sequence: TGCGCCAGCAGCCAAGATCGACAGGGGGTCGACGAGCAGTACTTC.

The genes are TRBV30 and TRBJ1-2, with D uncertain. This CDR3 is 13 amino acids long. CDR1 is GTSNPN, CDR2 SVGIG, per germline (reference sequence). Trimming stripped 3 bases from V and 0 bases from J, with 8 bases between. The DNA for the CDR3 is TGTGCCTGGAGCCTTGGGGCTAACTATGGCTACACCTTC. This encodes CAWSLGANYGYTF.